The rows below give T cell receptor beta chains drawn from one sample of a study of T cell changes during pregnancy in multiple sclerosis. The repertoire was sequenced with immunoSEQ multiplex PCR; TCRdb's copy has only in-frame clones and lacks some. The table includes 85,000 to 100,000 clones, 92% detected once. The sequences come from peripheral blood, collected in the first trimester of pregnancy. These receptors originate from a female donor with multiple sclerosis, enrolled in a pregnancy study. Each CDR3 is given with its conserved first and last residue. Each record gives: V gene, D gene, J gene, clone size, CDR3 protein, CDR3 DNA. The D gene is left open where the match is weak. A clone size is listed for some rows: how often the clone was seen (once, few, many), or a class if it is expanded.

TRBV4-1,TRBD1,TRBJ2-7,-,CASSQATGIGEQYF,TGCGCCAGCAGCCAAGCGACAGGGATCGGCGAGCAGTACTTC
TRBV5-4,-,TRBJ2-7,-,CASSSEAFSYEQYF,TGTGCCAGCAGCTCTGAAGCATTCTCCTACGAGCAGTACTTC
TRBV4-3,TRBD2,TRBJ2-3,-,CASSPRPRVAGAADTQYF,TGCGCCAGCAGCCCCCGACCGCGGGTAGCGGGAGCTGCAGATACGCAGTATTTT
TRBV28,-,TRBJ1-2,-,CASRGAVGYGYTF,TGTGCCAGCAGGGGGGCGGTTGGCTATGGCTACACCTTC
TRBV4-1,-,TRBJ1-1,-,CASSQDSGVEAFF,TGCGCCAGCAGCCAAGACTCGGGAGTCGAAGCTTTCTTT
TRBV10-1,-,TRBJ2-7,-,CASSDFVEQGYEQYF,TGCGCCAGCAGTGATTTTGTCGAACAGGGCTACGAGCAGTACTTC
TRBV28,-,TRBJ1-1,-,CASRNRDKNTEAFF,TGTGCCAGCAGAAACCGGGACAAGAACACTGAAGCTTTCTTT
TRBV7-9,TRBD1,TRBJ2-7,-,CASSRQGHSYEQYF,TGTGCCAGCAGCCGACAGGGGCACTCCTACGAGCAGTACTTC
TRBV27,-,TRBJ1-2,many,CASSLGPLYGYTF,TGTGCCAGCAGTTTGGGGCCCCTCTATGGCTACACCTTC
TRBV5-1,-,TRBJ1-5,-,CASSLRESNQPQHF,TGCGCCAGCAGCTTGAGGGAGAGCAATCAGCCCCAGCATTTT
TRBV5-4,-,TRBJ2-3,-,CASSLVPGHRDTQYF,TGTGCCAGCAGCTTGGTTCCGGGACACCGAGATACGCAGTATTTT
TRBV30,TRBD2,TRBJ2-7,-,CAWSLAGVDEQYF,TGTGCCTGGAGCCTAGCGGGAGTCGACGAGCAGTACTTC
TRBV30,TRBD1,TRBJ1-2,-,CAYTGGEWDGYTF,TGTGCCTACACAGGGGGCGAATGGGATGGCTACACCTTC
TRBV4-1,-,TRBJ1-1,-,CASSPVTGNTEAFF,TGCGCCAGCAGCCCCGTAACAGGGAACACTGAAGCTTTCTTT
TRBV4-3,-,TRBJ1-2,once,CASSQDTRGLYTF,TGCGCCAGCAGCCAAGATACCCGGGGGTTGTACACCTTC
TRBV7-9,-,TRBJ2-1,-,CASSPSSAPSSYNEQFF,TGTGCCAGCAGCCCCTCTAGCGCTCCGAGCTCCTACAATGAGCAGTTCTTC
TRBV5-1,-,TRBJ2-7,-,CASSLGGGSYEQYF,TGCGCCAGCAGCTTGGGAGGGGGCTCCTACGAGCAGTACTTC
TRBV15,TRBD1,TRBJ2-3,-,CATSGQGTNTDTQYF,TGTGCCACCAGCGGACAGGGGACAAACACAGATACGCAGTATTTT
TRBV9,-,TRBJ1-2,-,CASSDVRRNGYTF,TGTGCCAGCAGCGATGTCAGGAGGAATGGCTACACCTTC
TRBV11-2,TRBD2,TRBJ2-7,-,CASSFLSGGSYEQYF,TGTGCCAGCAGCTTTTTGTCGGGGGGCTCCTACGAGCAGTACTTC
TRBV29-1,TRBD2,TRBJ2-3,-,CSVDAGVVDTQYF,TGCAGCGTTGACGCGGGAGTTGTCGATACGCAGTATTTT
TRBV18,-,TRBJ1-5,-,CASSPGDSNQPQHF,TGTGCCAGCTCACCCGGAGATAGCAATCAGCCCCAGCATTTT